These 11 T cell receptor beta chains came from one sample sequenced in a study of blood T cell repertoires in COVID-19. Some clones are missing from TCRdb's copy, which holds only in-frame ones; the method was immunoSEQ multiplex PCR. The profile covers approximately 50,000 clones, with approximately 89% appearing a single time and roughly 10% taken by the ten largest. Sequencing used peripheral blood. The origin of the receptors is an elderly man with active or convalescent COVID-19.

V is TRBV21-1 and J is TRBJ2-7; the DNA was not used to check the table's D call, TRBD2. TRBV21-1 represents a pseudogene. This CDR3 is built from 14 residues. The CDR3 DNA is TGTGCCAACCCTAAAATCAGCGGGGACTACGAGCAGTACTTC. Protein: CANPKISGDYEQYF.

The J gene is TRBJ1-2, the V gene TRBV4-3; weak D call: TRBD1 (5 bases). The CDR3 is 15 residues long. V lost 6 bases and J lost 5, with 19 bases in between. Germline V gives CDR1 LGHNA, CDR2 YSLEER. The CDR3 coding sequence is TGCGCCAGCAGTCTTCTCCTGACAGACATATATGGCTACACCTTC. The encoded protein is CASSLLLTDIYGYTF.

The V gene is TRBV19, the J gene TRBJ2-3; a weak D match, TRBD2 (5 bases). The CDR3 loop spans 15 amino acids. Trimming stripped 7 bases from V and 4 bases from J, with 18 bases between. Germline CDR1 LNHDA, CDR2 SQIVND (reference sequence). The CDR3 region is CASTSAPRAPDTQYF. The CDR3, as DNA: TGTGCCAGTACCTCGGCCCCGCGGGCCCCAGATACGCAGTATTTT.

This clone was found once. The chain is built from TRBV16 and TRBJ1-1; 8 bases are a match to TRBD1. The trim removed 0 bases at V and 6 bases at J, leaving 6 bases unmatched. This CDR3 spans 15 amino acids. CDR1 KGHSY and CDR2 FQNENV come from the germline V gene. The DNA for the CDR3 is TGTGCCAGCAGCCAATCGGCAGGGGGCTTTTCTGAAGCTTTCTTT. Protein product: CASSQSAGGFSEAFF.

The chain's CDR3 is CAGLNTDTQYF. Written as DNA, the CDR3 is TGTGCCGGGCTGAACACAGATACGCAGTATTTT. The chain carries TRBV30 and TRBJ2-3; D gene ambiguous. Trimming pared 8 bases from V and 2 bases from J, leaving 8 bases between. Germline V CDR1 and CDR2: GTSNPN, SVGIG (reference sequence). This CDR3 comprises 11 residues.

CDR3 in DNA: TGTGCCAGCAGCTTGGATAATCCAGCGAGGTCGTACGAGCAGTACTTC. It codes for CASSLDNPARSYEQYF. The chain recombines TRBV5-4 with TRBJ2-7, with D unclear. V was cut by 0 bases and J by 4 bases, with 17 bases left in between. The CDR3 contains 16 residues. In germline, CDR1 is SGHNT, CDR2 YYREEE (reference sequence).

The genes are TRBV19 and TRBJ1-2; TRBD1 agrees at 7 bases. Trimming cost V 3 bases and J 8 bases; bases outside gene matches: 3. This CDR3 has 12 residues. Looked up from germline, CDR1 is LNHDA and CDR2 is SQIVND (reference sequence). The DNA of the CDR3 is TGTGCCAGTAGTATTGACAGGGAGGGCTACACCTTC. Residues: CASSIDREGYTF.

V is TRBV5-1 and J is TRBJ1-2; 8 bases are shared with TRBD1. This CDR3 is built from 16 residues. Germline CDR1 reads SGHRS; CDR2 reads YFSETQ. V dropped 0 bases and J dropped 6; count of bases not matched to a gene: 10. CDR3 loop: CASSLVVGRGPDGYTF. The CDR3 region has the DNA TGCGCCAGCAGCTTGGTCGTTGGCAGGGGGCCGGATGGCTACACCTTC.

V usage is TRBV9 and J usage is TRBJ1-1; D is perhaps TRBD1 (5 bases). The CDR3 runs to 14 residues. With 0 bases removed from V and 5 bases from J, the gap between germline ends came to 11 bases. Germline values: CDR1 SGDLS, CDR2 YYNGEE. The DNA for the CDR3 is TGTGCCAGCAGCGTAGTACGGGGGGGAACTGAAGCTTTCTTT. Protein product: CASSVVRGGTEAFF.

This sequence joins TRBV6-5 and TRBJ2-7, with D unclear. Deletions cut 6 bases from V and 0 bases from J, with 9 bases between. The CDR3 runs 13 residues. Germline V lookup: CDR1 MNHEY, CDR2 SVGAGI. CDR3 residues: CASRAQVSYEQYF. As DNA, the CDR3 is TGTGCCAGCAGGGCTCAAGTCTCCTACGAGCAGTACTTC.

The V and J genes are TRBV27 and TRBJ1-6; 7 bases agree with TRBD1. The CDR3 extends over 14 amino acids. Unmatched junction bases numbered 8, after V lost 8 bases and J lost 7 bases. Germline CDR1 is MNHEY and CDR2 is SMNVEV (reference sequence). The CDR3 region has the DNA TGTGCCAGCCAGCACGGGACAGTCAATTCACCCCTCCACTTT. This gives the protein CASQHGTVNSPLHF.